The present TCR beta chain was sequenced within a study of identical twins. Carrying unique molecular identifiers, the cDNA also gained a universal primer site through template switching. A single record per CDR3 protein comes from TCRdb applying MiXCR to the 5' RACE reads. The sample includes 500,000 to 600,000 distinct CDR3 sequences, 20% to 25% of them seen just once. The CDR3 contains 16 residues. Germline-derived CDR1 and CDR2 are LGHNA and YSLEER. The V gene end was trimmed by 1 base and the J gene end by 4 bases; junction bases not matched to a gene: 6. Study-wide points: Analyses of zero insertions could, in part, be confounded by invariant MAIT and iNKT cells. Models underestimated how often monozygotic twins shared out-of-frame TCR alpha.

Worth noting for this clonotype: Its antigen is not known.

The same data also contributed to another study, on T cells expressing NK-cell markers. That paper notes: The leading position in the CD3+CD56-NKG2C+ fraction of a few donors also went to these clonotypes.

The TCR was taken from a woman between 18 and 29 years old in good health. Sequencing was done on a sample of CD4+ T cells sorted from blood. V usage is TRBV4-3 and J usage is TRBJ2-1, with TRBD2 matching 8 bases. The DNA of the CDR3 is TGCGCCAGCAGCCAAGTGGCCGGGAGGGCTTACAATGAGCAGTTCTTC. Protein: CASSQVAGRAYNEQFF.